A selection of T cell receptor beta chains follows, all from one sample in a study of blood T cell repertoires in COVID-19. Sequenced by immunoSEQ multiplex PCR; TCRdb stores in-frame clones only, minus some. In the table there are some 250,000 clones, approximately 83% of which are singletons. The sequenced sample was PBMCs or T cells enriched from blood (not recorded which). These receptor sequences come from a woman aged 50 to 60 who had recovered from COVID-19. CDR3s include the opening cysteine and the closing phenylalanine or tryptophan. The order of the fields is D gene, clone size, V gene, J gene, CDR3 protein, CDR3 DNA. The D gene is left open where the match is weak. Rows may omit the clone size; those that give it use once, few, many or a size class.

TRBD1,once,TRBV3-1/TRBV3-2,TRBJ1-5,CASSQGGGVSNQPQHF,TGTGCCAGCAGCCAAGGAGGGGGCGTGAGCAATCAGCCCCAGCATTTT
TRBD2,once,TRBV18,TRBJ2-2,CASSVLAGVANTGELFF,TGTGCCAGCTCGGTACTAGCGGGTGTCGCGAACACCGGGGAGCTGTTTTTT
NA,once,TRBV5-5,TRBJ2-6,CASSLYPGATGANVLTF,TGTGCCAGCAGCTTGTATCCGGGTGCCACCGGGGCCAACGTCCTGACTTTC
NA,NA,TRBV20-1,TRBJ1-5,CSASGMEGGDNQPQHF,TGCAGTGCTAGTGGGATGGAGGGAGGGGACAATCAGCCCCAGCATTTT
NA,NA,TRBV27,TRBJ1-6,CASSYRQAGNSPLHF,TGTGCCAGCAGTTACCGTCAGGCGGGCAATTCACCCCTCCACTTT
NA,few,TRBV20-1,TRBJ2-5,CSVRETQYF,TGCAGTGTTCGAGAGACCCAGTACTTC
TRBD1,NA,TRBV6-5,TRBJ1-2,CASSRGTGVHGYTF,TGTGCCAGCAGCCGCGGGACAGGCGTCCACGGCTACACCTTC
NA,NA,TRBV19,TRBJ1-3,CASSTGHSGNTIYF,TGTGCCAGTAGTACAGGACACTCTGGAAACACCATATATTTT
NA,NA,TRBV28,TRBJ1-4,CASSNREELFF,TGTGCCAGCAGCAACAGAGAAGAGTTGTTTTTT
NA,few,TRBV9,TRBJ2-7,CASSVCLDGCQQYF,TGTGCCAGCAGCGTATGTCTAGATGGTTGCCAGCAGTACTTC
TRBD2,NA,TRBV28,TRBJ2-7,CASSFDPGLAGAVYEQYF,TGTGCCAGCAGTTTCGATCCGGGACTAGCGGGAGCAGTATACGAGCAGTACTTC
NA,NA,TRBV6-2/TRBV6-3,TRBJ1-5,CASSAGSYSNQPQHF,TGTGCCAGCAGCGCAGGCAGCTATAGCAATCAGCCCCAGCATTTT
NA,NA,TRBV19,TRBJ1-1,CASNRQGLNTEAFF,TGTGCCAGTAATAGGCAGGGCCTGAACACTGAAGCTTTCTTT
NA,NA,TRBV6-6,TRBJ2-7,CASSPARGLEGFFSYEQYF,TGTGCCAGCAGTCCTGCCAGGGGTTTAGAGGGTTTTTTTTCCTACGAGCAGTACTTC
NA,NA,TRBV6-5,TRBJ1-6,CASSPTGSSPLHF,TGTGCCAGCAGTCCTACAGGGTCTTCACCCCTCCACTTT
NA,once,TRBV5-1,TRBJ1-2,CASSPDSFVNYGYTF,TGCGCCAGCAGCCCGGACAGTTTCGTCAACTATGGCTACACCTTC
TRBD2,NA,TRBV7-3,TRBJ2-7,CASSLRSGLNYEQYF,TGTGCCAGCAGCTTAAGGTCGGGACTAAACTACGAGCAGTACTTC
NA,NA,TRBV7-9,TRBJ2-7,CASSLGGRRNEQYF,TGTGCCAGCAGCTTAGGAGGCAGGAGGAACGAGCAGTACTTC
TRBD2,few,TRBV28,TRBJ2-7,CASSLISWTSGTYEQYF,TGTGCCAGCAGTTTAATCTCCTGGACTAGCGGGACCTACGAGCAGTACTTC
TRBD1,NA,TRBV19,TRBJ1-1,CASRDHYRDSLMNTEAFF,TGTGCCAGTAGGGACCATTACCGGGACAGCCTAATGAACACTGAAGCTTTCTTT
TRBD2,NA,TRBV4-2,TRBJ2-2,CASSQDGTITGELFF,TGTGCCAGCAGCCAAGATGGGACTATCACCGGGGAGCTGTTTTTT
TRBD2,NA,TRBV6-5,TRBJ2-3,CASRREADTDTQYF,TGTGCCAGCAGGCGGGAGGCGGACACAGATACGCAGTATTTT
NA,few,TRBV28,TRBJ2-7,CASSLFVAASYEQYF,TGTGCCAGCAGTTTATTTGTGGCGGCCTCCTACGAGCAGTACTTC
TRBD1,NA,TRBV6-6,TRBJ2-7,CASRTGGDPVYEQYF,TGTGCCAGCAGGACAGGGGGCGATCCGGTATACGAGCAGTACTTC
NA,NA,TRBV30,TRBJ2-1,CAWIPGSSYNEQFF,TGTGCCTGGATTCCCGGGAGCTCCTACAATGAGCAGTTCTTC
TRBD2,NA,TRBV7-9,TRBJ2-5,CASSSPSGSSETQYF,TGTGCCAGCAGCTCCCCTAGCGGGAGTTCGGAGACCCAGTACTTC
NA,NA,TRBV2,TRBJ1-5,CASRPDGGNQPQHF,TGTGCCAGCAGGCCCGACGGAGGCAATCAGCCCCAGCATTTT
NA,NA,TRBV6-5,TRBJ1-1,CASSYSQGITEAFF,TGTGCCAGCAGTTACTCGCAGGGCATCACTGAAGCTTTCTTT
TRBD1,NA,TRBV6-5,TRBJ1-6,CASSYGTGLMGSPLHF,TGTGCCAGCAGTTACGGGACAGGGTTGATGGGTTCACCCCTCCACTTT
NA,NA,TRBV4-2,TRBJ1-3,CASSQVNGNTIYF,TGTGCCAGCAGCCAAGTTAATGGAAACACCATATATTTT
NA,NA,TRBV9,TRBJ2-5,CASSVGGTRETQYF,TGTGCCAGCAGCGTAGGGGGCACCCGGGAGACCCAGTACTTC
TRBD2,NA,TRBV5-1,TRBJ2-5,CASSLNLAGVETQYF,TGCGCCAGCAGCTTGAACCTAGCGGGAGTGGAGACCCAGTACTTC
TRBD2,NA,TRBV19,TRBJ2-3,CASSIVGLAEEDTQYF,TGTGCCAGTAGTATAGTGGGACTAGCGGAAGAGGATACGCAGTATTTT
NA,NA,TRBV5-6,TRBJ2-7,CASSLGQAPFEQYF,TGTGCCAGCAGCTTGGGACAGGCACCCTTCGAGCAGTACTTC
TRBD1,NA,TRBV19,TRBJ1-2,CASSIRTGNYGYTF,TGTGCCAGTAGTATACGGACAGGGAACTATGGCTACACCTTC
TRBD1,few,TRBV6-5,TRBJ1-2,CASSYDQGTGYGYTF,TGTGCCAGCAGTTACGACCAAGGGACAGGGTATGGCTACACCTTC
TRBD2,NA,TRBV7-7,TRBJ2-5,CASSLGLASETQYF,TGTGCTAGCAGCTTGGGACTAGCGTCGGAGACCCAGTACTTC
NA,NA,TRBV2,TRBJ1-6,CASRDRRGNSPLHF,TGTGCCAGCCGGGATCGTCGGGGAAATTCACCCCTCCACTTT
TRBD2,NA,TRBV6-1,TRBJ2-5,CASSARGGAREETQYF,TGTGCCAGCAGTGCTCGGGGGGGGGCTAGGGAAGAGACCCAGTACTTC